This entry lists 24 T cell receptor beta chains sequenced from one sample in a study of T cell responses to AZD1222 COVID-19 vaccine. Clones were read by immunoSEQ multiplex PCR, and TCRdb kept only the in-frame ones, dropping some. The sample gives roughly 140,000 clones, around nine tenths of which show up once; 5% is in the top ten. The sequencing used peripheral blood, collected on day 0 of AZD1222 vaccination. The source is an adult in good health.

The chain combines TRBV6-5 with TRBJ2-7; 8 nucleotides line up with TRBD2. Germline CDR1 MNHEY, CDR2 SVGAGI. Trimming took 5 bases from V and 9 from J; bases not matched to a gene: 12. CDR3 length: 14 amino acids. CDR3 sequence (DNA): TGTGCCAGCAGTCTACTAGCGGAGCTAAGCGGGCAGTACTTC. This gives the protein CASSLLAELSGQYF.

V usage is TRBV7-9 and J usage is TRBJ1-4; D is possibly TRBD1 (6 bases). CDR1 is SEHNR and CDR2 is FQNEAQ in the germline V gene (reference sequence). V was clipped by 4 bases and J by 2 bases, with 20 bases between them. This CDR3 contains 18 residues. CDR3 nucleotide sequence: TGTGCCAGCAGCTCGCCAATCGTTCCAGGGGTTACTAATGAAAAACTGTTTTTT. Its translation: CASSSPIVPGVTNEKLFF.

The V and J genes are TRBV28 and TRBJ2-3; a possible D gene is TRBD2 (5 bases). Germline V gene sequence: CDR1 MDHEN, CDR2 SYDVKM. V lost 5 bases and J lost 4, with 16 bases in between. This CDR3 has 15 amino acids. The CDR3 DNA reads TGTGCCAGCAGTGCGAGGGCCGCCTTAGCAGATACGCAGTATTTT. Translation gives CASSARAALADTQYF.

The chain joins TRBV12-3 or TRBV12-4 to TRBJ1-2; D remains ambiguous. The CDR3 sequence is 11 residues long. V shed 4 bases and J shed 6 bases, with 6 bases lying between them. This CDR3 is CASSSGDGYTF. The CDR3 nucleotides are TGTGCCAGCAGTTCTGGGGATGGCTACACCTTC.

CDR3 sequence reads: CASSGPRGSGRLDTQYF. The CDR3 bases are TGTGCCAGCAGTGGCCCCCGAGGTAGCGGGAGGCTGGATACGCAGTATTTT. The gene calls are TRBV2 and TRBJ2-3; 10 positions match TRBD2. The V gene's germline CDR1 is SNHLY and CDR2 FYNNEI. The CDR3 covers 17 residues. V trimming: 4 bases; J trimming: 6 bases; junction bases outside the gene matches: 13.

The chain employs TRBV4-1 and TRBJ2-1; 13 bases match TRBD2. The trim removed 5 bases at V and 9 bases at J, leaving 7 bases unmatched. In germline, CDR1 is MGHRA, CDR2 YSYEKL. The CDR3 has 15 residues. CDR3 residues: CASSGTSGKPTEQFF. The CDR3 nucleotides read TGCGCCAGCAGCGGGACTAGCGGGAAGCCTACTGAGCAGTTCTTC.

The rearrangement uses TRBV2 and TRBJ1-5; D unclear. The CDR3 loop spans 14 amino acids. The V and J ends lost 7 bases and 1 base respectively, with 11 bases between them. Germline loops: CDR1 SNHLY, CDR2 FYNNEI. CDR3 region: CASTRLNSNQPQHF. For the CDR3, the DNA is TGTGCCAGCACCCGGCTTAACAGCAATCAGCCCCAGCATTTT.

This clone appeared a single time. The chain links TRBV3-1 (or the pseudogene TRBV3-2) to TRBJ1-1; D is perhaps TRBD1 (6 bases). Germline V lookup: CDR1 LGHDT, CDR2 YNNKEL (reference sequence). V lost 1 base and J lost 4, with 7 bases in between. CDR3 length equals 13 residues. The CDR3 here is CASSQATGTEAFF. Here the CDR3 DNA reads TGTGCCAGCAGCCAAGCGACAGGCACTGAAGCTTTCTTT.

The chain couples TRBV25-1 to TRBJ1-2; D is uncertain. V gave up 3 bases and J gave up 2 bases, with 7 bases separating them. The V gene's germline CDR1 is MGHDK and CDR2 SYGVNS. The length of the CDR3 is 13 residues. CDR3 DNA: TGTGCCAGCAGTGACGGTAGGAACTATGGCTACACCTTC. Translated: CASSDGRNYGYTF.

This chain joins TRBV5-1 and TRBJ1-3; D remains unclear. Germline V gene sequence: CDR1 SGHRS, CDR2 YFSETQ. V gave up 4 bases and J gave up 0 bases, with 14 bases separating them. The CDR3 spans 16 residues. CDR3 region: CASSLLAGRSGNTIYF. The CDR3 nucleotides are TGCGCCAGCAGCCTCCTTGCCGGCCGCTCTGGAAACACCATATATTTT.

This clone was picked up one time. The identical CDR3 is also encoded by other nucleotide sequences in the sample. This chain joins TRBV10-1 and TRBJ1-2; 7 bases line up with TRBD1. Trimming removed 6 bases from V and 5 bases from J; junction bases left unmatched: 6. Germline CDR1 and CDR2: WNHNN and SYGVQD (reference sequence). This CDR3 region has 13 residues. The CDR3 loop is CASSPDRDYGYTF. The CDR3, as DNA: TGCGCCAGCAGCCCAGACAGGGATTATGGCTACACCTTC.

This clone was counted a few times. The chain employs TRBV9 and TRBJ1-6, with a weak D call TRBD1 (5 bases). The CDR3 length is 15 residues. Germline CDR1 is SGDLS and CDR2 is YYNGEE. Between the trimmed V and J ends, which lost 2 bases and 1 base, there was a span of 7 bases. CDR3 residues: CASSVEGSYNSPLHF. In DNA, the CDR3 is TGTGCCAGCAGCGTGGAGGGGTCCTATAATTCACCCCTCCACTTT.

CDR3 loop: CAISGTALNEQYF. CDR3 nucleotides: TGTGCCATCAGTGGGACAGCCCTTAACGAGCAGTACTTC. The chain joins TRBV10-3 to TRBJ2-7; possible D gene TRBD1, 6 bases. The CDR3 has 13 residues. V was shortened by 4 bases and J by 5 bases, with 12 bases between the two germline ends. CDR1 ENHRY and CDR2 SYGVKD come from the germline V gene.

The count of this clone is one. The V and J genes are TRBV11-2 and TRBJ2-2, with 9 nucleotides matching TRBD1. From germline, CDR1 is SGHAT and CDR2 FQNNGV. The CDR3 covers 17 residues. Losses at the gene ends were 2 bases for V and 6 bases for J; bases not matched to a gene: 10. For the CDR3, the DNA is TGTGCCAGCAGCTTACGGATTGGGACAGGGTGGCCCGGGGAGCTGTTTTTT. This codes for CASSLRIGTGWPGELFF.

The V gene is TRBV7-2, the J gene TRBJ1-6; D might be TRBD1 (5 bases). The germline V gene encodes CDR1 SGHTA and CDR2 FQGNSA. V dropped 2 bases and J dropped 6 bases, with 11 bases sitting between them. The CDR3 has 15 residues. Written as DNA, the CDR3 is TGTGCCAGCAGCTTAATCACAGGATCTAATTCACCCCTCCACTTT. Translating it yields CASSLITGSNSPLHF.

The V gene is TRBV4-1, the J gene TRBJ2-5; D gene uncertain. Germline CDR1 and CDR2: MGHRA and YSYEKL. Trimming pared 7 bases from V and 0 bases from J, leaving 15 bases between. The CDR3 has 15 residues. CDR3 protein: CASTSFLRNQETQYF. The CDR3 DNA follows: TGCGCCAGCACATCCTTTTTGAGGAACCAAGAGACCCAGTACTTC.

V gene TRBV3-1 (or the pseudogene TRBV3-2) combines with J gene TRBJ2-3; D not certain. The germline V gene encodes CDR1 LGHDT and CDR2 YNNKEL (reference sequence). The V gene lost 2 bases and the J gene lost 0 bases, with 6 bases spanning the gap. This CDR3 is 14 amino acids long. CDR3 DNA sequence: TGTGCCAGCAGCCAACCCGACAGCACAGATACGCAGTATTTT. As protein: CASSQPDSTDTQYF.

The chain links TRBV5-1 to TRBJ2-1, with no clear D. Germline V gives CDR1 SGHRS, CDR2 YFSETQ. V lost 2 bases to trimming and J lost 5 bases, with 17 bases between them. The CDR3 contains 16 residues. The CDR3 here is CASSLSPSRTNNEQFF. The CDR3 DNA sequence: TGCGCCAGCAGCTTAAGCCCCTCTAGGACCAACAATGAGCAGTTCTTC.

CDR3 region: CASSSGTRSTDTQYF. CDR3 DNA: TGCGCCAGCAGCTCCGGGACTAGGAGCACAGATACGCAGTATTTT. This sequence joins TRBV5-1 and TRBJ2-3; 8 positions match TRBD2. CDR1 SGHRS and CDR2 YFSETQ come from the germline V gene. Trimming at V came to 3 bases and at J to 0 bases, leaving 3 bases not matched to a gene. The CDR3 has 15 amino acids.

The V and J genes are TRBV7-8 and TRBJ1-1; TRBD1 aligns across 7 bases. Looked up from germline, CDR1 is SGHVS and CDR2 is FQNEAQ. This CDR3 has 13 amino acids. Trimming cost V 4 bases and J 5 bases; bases outside gene matches: 4. The CDR3 bases are TGTGCCAGCAGCTCAGGGGGTTGGACTGAAGCTTTCTTT. Translating it yields CASSSGGWTEAFF.

This chain joins TRBV6-5 and TRBJ1-2; the match to TRBD1 covers 12 bases. The trim removed 5 bases at V and 5 bases at J, leaving 6 bases unmatched. This CDR3 contains 15 residues. CDR1 and CDR2 from the germline V gene are MNHEY and SVGAGI. CDR3 region: CASSTRDRGLYGYTF. CDR3 nucleotides: TGTGCCAGCAGTACCCGGGACAGGGGGCTGTATGGCTACACCTTC.

V is TRBV2 and J is TRBJ1-5; TRBD1 matches at 8 bases. V lost 7 bases, J lost 2 bases, and 7 bases stayed unmatched. This CDR3 has 15 amino acids. The germline gives CDR1 SNHLY, CDR2 FYNNEI. The CDR3 bases are TGTGCCAGCAAGGATTTGACAGGGGGCAATCAGCCCCAGCATTTT. This sequence encodes CASKDLTGGNQPQHF.

The chain combines TRBV5-1 with TRBJ1-1; 7 positions agree with TRBD1. CDR3 length: 14 residues. Trimming removed 0 bases from V and 3 bases from J; junction bases left unmatched: 2. Germline V lookup: CDR1 SGHRS, CDR2 YFSETQ. CDR3 bases: TGCGCCAGCAGCTTGGAAACAGGGGACACTGAAGCTTTCTTT. Its protein is CASSLETGDTEAFF.

The chain uses TRBV2 and TRBJ1-1; tentative D call: TRBD1 (6 bases). V was trimmed by 5 bases and J by 10 bases, leaving 17 bases between them. Germline-derived CDR1 and CDR2 are SNHLY and FYNNEI. This CDR3 is built from 13 residues. The CDR3 DNA is TGTGCCAGCAGTTACAGGGCGAATAATGGAGCTTTCTTT. Translation: CASSYRANNGAFF.